The rows below give T cell receptor beta chains drawn from one sample of a study of T cells expressing NK-cell markers. Reprocessing the 5' RACE reads, TCRdb reports a single entry for every CDR3 protein and omits DNA. The table gives 300,000 to 500,000 distinct CDR3 sequences; the top ten clones make up roughly a tenth of it. Sequencing was done on a sample of blood T cells: a sorted CD56 or NKG2C T cell subset, CD4+ or CD8+ T cells, or bulk PBMC T cells (not recorded which). These receptors were taken from a woman in her forties or fifties in good health. CDR3s include the opening cysteine and the closing phenylalanine or tryptophan.

V gene	J gene	CDR3 protein
TRBV25-1	TRBJ2-1	CASRRASHEQFF
TRBV4-1	TRBJ2-1	CASSHTFFERWRSGKGTYNEQFF
TRBV11-3	TRBJ2-1	CASSRGSKQFF
TRBV4-1	TRBJ2-2	CASSQEGAPRGELFF
TRBV29-1	TRBJ1-1	CSVEGQGTEAFF
TRBV18	TRBJ2-6	CASSPQGFGTSGANVLTF
TRBV6-5	TRBJ2-1	CASSYSLAGGNYNEQFF
TRBV5-1	TRBJ2-7	CASSSATGVSYEQYF
TRBV12-3/TRBV12-4	TRBJ2-6	CASSWQTGTGLSGANVLTF
TRBV5-6	TRBJ1-1	CASSLAETGGFTEAFF
TRBV4-1	TRBJ2-2	CASSQFSPRTSSTGELFF
TRBV5-1	TRBJ1-2	CASSLRDFDYGYTF
TRBV23-1	TRBJ1-3	CASSQSRGTRNTIYF
TRBV7-2	TRBJ2-7	CASNRGAARYEQYF
TRBV25-1	TRBJ2-5	CASSELMETQYF
TRBV20-1	TRBJ1-2	CSAREGRTYGYTF
TRBV12-3/TRBV12-4	TRBJ2-7	CASSRSVQTYEQYF
TRBV10-3	TRBJ2-1	CAISHVSESYNEQFF
TRBV29-1	TRBJ2-4	CGGTRGGNNIQYF
TRBV15	TRBJ2-7	CATSSGLGSIYEQYF
TRBV10-3	TRBJ2-7	CAISEPGNSAEQYF
TRBV27	TRBJ2-3	CASSSQGALDTQYF
TRBV29-1	TRBJ1-1	CSVGAGVVRTGTEAFF
TRBV5-8	TRBJ2-1	CASSLGWRSPSYNEQFF
TRBV12-3/TRBV12-4	TRBJ2-1	CASSLAGTGHNEQFF